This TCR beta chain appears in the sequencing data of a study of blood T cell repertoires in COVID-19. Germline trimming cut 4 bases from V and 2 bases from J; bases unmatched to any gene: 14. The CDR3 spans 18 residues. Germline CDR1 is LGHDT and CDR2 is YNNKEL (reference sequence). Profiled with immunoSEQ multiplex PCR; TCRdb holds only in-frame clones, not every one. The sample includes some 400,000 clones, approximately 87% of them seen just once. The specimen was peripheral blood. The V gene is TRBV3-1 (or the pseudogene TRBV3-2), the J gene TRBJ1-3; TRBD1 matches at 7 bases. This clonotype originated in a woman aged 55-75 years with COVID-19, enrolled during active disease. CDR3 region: CASSPLLGSDRAGNTIYF. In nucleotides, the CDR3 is TGTGCCAGCAGCCCCCTCCTCGGGTCCGACAGGGCTGGAAACACCATATATTTT.